Presented here are 26 T cell receptor beta chains from one specimen sequenced in a study of cytomegalovirus exposure and HLA in healthy donors. Clones were sequenced by immunoSEQ multiplex PCR, and TCRdb holds only the in-frame ones, with some missing. Among a few hundred thousand clones listed, 70% to 90% were seen once. Sequences were obtained from PBMCs. The source of these receptors is a woman aged 18-30 years in good health and CMV-seronegative.

V is TRBV12-2 and J is TRBJ1-2; the table calls TRBD1, which could not be checked here. TRBV12-2 is reported as a pseudogene. This CDR3 contains 14 residues. The CDR3 loop is CASRLVCRGPGYTF. The CDR3 bases are TGTGCAAGTCGCTTAGTGTGCAGGGGGCCTGGCTACACCTTC.

The V call is TRBV6-5, the J call TRBJ2-1; D is perhaps TRBD1 (6 bases). The V end lost 6 bases, the J end lost 4 bases, and 16 bases lay between the germline ends. Per the germline V gene, CDR1 is MNHEY and CDR2 is SVGAGI. The length of the CDR3 is 15 residues. The CDR3 protein is CASRSDSYIYNEQFF. CDR3 nucleotides: TGTGCCAGCAGGTCGGACAGTTATATATACAATGAGCAGTTCTTC.

The chain couples TRBV27 to TRBJ2-7; perhaps TRBD2 as D (5 bases). This CDR3 is built from 13 residues. Trimming shortened V by 6 bases and J by 7 bases, and 16 bases separated the two germline ends. Germline CDR1 is MNHEY and CDR2 is SMNVEV (reference sequence). The CDR3 here is CASRTEVVWEQYF. The DNA of the CDR3 is TGTGCCAGCAGAACGGAGGTGGTCTGGGAGCAGTACTTC.

V and J are TRBV7-9 and TRBJ1-4; tentatively, D is TRBD1 (6 bases). Trimming shortened V by 4 bases and J by 4 bases, and 10 bases separated the two germline ends. This CDR3 has 14 residues. CDR1 is SEHNR and CDR2 is FQNEAQ in the germline V gene (reference sequence). This CDR3 reads CASSSGRGNEKLFF. The DNA for the CDR3 is TGTGCCAGCAGCTCGGGCAGGGGTAATGAAAAACTGTTTTTT.

The CDR3 coding sequence is TGTGCCAGCAGCTCCCCCCACTCTACAGCGGGAGACCTCTCCGAGCAGTACTTC. This translates into CASSSPHSTAGDLSEQYF. V usage is TRBV28 and J usage is TRBJ2-7, with 8 nucleotides matching TRBD2. The V gene end was trimmed by 6 bases and the J gene end by 6 bases; junction bases not matched to a gene: 22. CDR3 length equals 18 residues. Germline V CDR1 and CDR2: MDHEN, SYDVKM.

The chain employs TRBV11-2 and TRBJ2-3; 9 nucleotides agree with TRBD1. From germline, CDR1 is SGHAT and CDR2 FQNNGV. There are 17 residues in the CDR3. With 4 bases clipped from V and 1 base from J, the junction kept 9 bases outside the gene matches. CDR3 protein: CASSSHPGDRGTDTQYF. The CDR3 bases are TGTGCCAGCAGCTCCCACCCAGGGGACAGGGGCACAGATACGCAGTATTTT.

This chain joins TRBV5-1 and TRBJ2-1, with 8 nucleotides matching TRBD2. This CDR3 contains 16 residues. The junction had 4 bases not matched to a gene; V was cut back by 0 bases and J by 2 bases. Germline V CDR1 and CDR2: SGHRS, YFSETQ. The CDR3 nucleotides read TGCGCCAGCAGCTTGGCAAGCGGGAGCACCTACAATGAGCAGTTCTTC. Translating gives CASSLASGSTYNEQFF.

The chain carries TRBV11-2 and TRBJ2-7, with D tentatively TRBD1 (6 bases). The CDR3 has 14 amino acids. CDR1 and CDR2 from the germline V gene are SGHAT and FQNNGV. Trimming left V 2 bases short and J 3 bases short, with 11 bases between. CDR3 sequence reads: CASSLHTGFYEQYF. The CDR3 DNA follows: TGTGCCAGCAGCTTACACACAGGGTTCTACGAGCAGTACTTC. The full variable domain, completed using reference TRBV11-2 and TRBJ2-7, is EAGVAQSPRYKIIEKRQSVAFWCNPISGHATLYWYQQILGQGPKLLIQFQNNGVVDDSQLPKDRFSAERLKGVDSTLKIQPAKLEDSAVYLCASSLHTGFYEQYFGPGTRLTVT.

This chain connects TRBV7-2 to TRBJ1-2; no clear D. From germline, CDR1 is SGHTA and CDR2 FQGNSA. Trimming took 3 bases from V and 8 from J, leaving 22 bases between them. This CDR3 contains 16 residues. CDR3 coding DNA: TGTGCCAGCAGCTTCTACACTCTGACTCCTTTGGAGGGCTACACCTTC. It translates to CASSFYTLTPLEGYTF.

This rearrangement joins TRBV4-2 to TRBJ1-2, with no clear D. Trimming removed 2 bases from V and 3 bases from J, with 10 bases in between. The CDR3 is made up of 14 amino acids. Per germline, CDR1 LGHNA and CDR2 YNFKEQ. The CDR3 sequence: CASSQTNGDYGYTF. The DNA for the CDR3 is TGTGCCAGCAGCCAAACTAACGGAGACTATGGCTACACCTTC.

The chain joins TRBV2 to TRBJ1-2, with D maybe TRBD1 (6 bases). Germline V gene data show CDR1 as SNHLY and CDR2 as FYNNEI. V lost 6 bases and J lost 4, with 12 bases in between. The CDR3 totals 13 residues. DNA of the CDR3: TGTGCCAGCAGGGACAGTTTTTTCTATGGCTACACCTTC. It specifies CASRDSFFYGYTF. Full variable domain (missing parts from reference TRBV2 and TRBJ1-2): EPEVTQTPSHQVTQMGQEVILRCVPISNHLYFYWYRQILGQKVEFLVSFYNNEISEKSEIFDDQFSVERPDGSNFTLKIRSTKLEDSAMYFCASRDSFFYGYTFGSGTRLTVV.

The chain joins TRBV7-6 to TRBJ2-3; 13 nucleotides agree with TRBD2. V shed 4 bases and J 10 bases; nucleotides not matched to a gene: 8. Germline CDR1 SGHVS, CDR2 FNYEAQ. This CDR3 has 15 residues. CDR3 protein: CASSSGTSGATAQYF. CDR3 DNA: TGTGCCAGCAGCTCCGGGACTAGCGGGGCCACTGCGCAGTATTTT.

The J gene is TRBJ2-2, the V gene TRBV2; the match to TRBD1 covers 8 bases. Trimming took 9 bases from V and 1 from J; bases not matched to a gene: 4. Germline lookup yields CDR1 SNHLY and CDR2 FYNNEI. The CDR3 runs 14 residues. The CDR3 is CARQGGKNTGELFF. The CDR3 DNA is TGTGCCAGACAGGGGGGAAAGAACACCGGGGAGCTGTTTTTT.

For the CDR3, the DNA is TGCAGCGTTGAATCCCGATTAGCGGTCTACAATGAGCAGTTCTTC. It is translated as CSVESRLAVYNEQFF. The V gene is TRBV29-1, the J gene TRBJ2-1; D perhaps matches TRBD2 (6 bases). In germline, CDR1 is SQVTM, CDR2 ANQGSEA. V was pared by 2 bases and J by 3 bases, with 14 bases between. The CDR3 is 15 residues long.

This clone was recorded only once. The rearrangement uses TRBV15 and TRBJ1-4; D possibly corresponds to TRBD1 (5 bases). The germline V gene has CDR1 LNHNV and CDR2 YYDKDF (reference sequence). The length of the CDR3 is 16 residues. Trimming took 2 bases from V and 8 from J, leaving 18 bases between them. Here the CDR3 DNA reads TGTGCCACCAGCAGAACACCGGGGGAACAGGCCGAAAAACTGTTTTTT. The encoded protein is CATSRTPGEQAEKLFF. Variable domain in full (rest from reference TRBV15 and TRBJ1-4): DAMVIQNPRYQVTQFGKPVTLSCSQTLNHNVMYWYQQKSSQAPKLLFHYYDKDFNNEADTPDNFQSRRPNTSFCFLDIRSPGLGDTAMYLCATSRTPGEQAEKLFFGSGTQLSVL.

The genes are TRBV5-6 and TRBJ2-7; 11 positions match TRBD2. Per the germline V gene, CDR1 is SGHDT and CDR2 is YYEEEE. The V and J ends lost 3 bases and 3 bases, in that order; junction bases with no gene match: 8. The CDR3 extends over 16 amino acids. Here the CDR3 reads CASSSWPGLADYEQYF. The CDR3 DNA is TGTGCCAGCAGCTCTTGGCCGGGACTAGCGGACTACGAGCAGTACTTC.

This rearrangement joins TRBV5-4 to TRBJ2-7; 7 positions agree with TRBD1. With 4 bases clipped from V and 0 bases from J, the junction kept 10 bases outside the gene matches. Germline CDR1 is SGHNT and CDR2 is YYREEE (reference sequence). The CDR3 covers 16 residues. The CDR3 DNA is TGTGCCAGCAGCGCAGCAAGGGGGCCTGGCTCCTACGAGCAGTACTTC. It is translated as CASSAARGPGSYEQYF.

This clone showed up just once. The J gene is TRBJ2-7, the V gene TRBV9; D is possibly TRBD2 (5 bases). The germline V gene has CDR1 SGDLS and CDR2 YYNGEE. The CDR3 covers 15 residues. Trimming left V 9 bases short and J 6 bases short, with 25 bases between. Written as DNA, the CDR3 is TGTGCCACCTCTTCCCCCCTGAGGGCTTATCGCGAGCAGTACTTC. This sequence encodes CATSSPLRAYREQYF.

This clone has at least ten counts. The chain recombines TRBV5-6 with TRBJ2-7, with a weak D call TRBD2 (5 bases). Germline loops: CDR1 SGHDT, CDR2 YYEEEE. This CDR3 spans 16 amino acids. V lost 1 base and J 0 bases, leaving 14 bases between the germline ends. The CDR3 loop reads CASSLMGSTSSYEQYF. CDR3 DNA sequence: TGTGCCAGCAGCTTGATGGGCAGCACTAGCTCCTACGAGCAGTACTTC.

This chain connects TRBV2 to TRBJ2-3; tentatively, D is TRBD1 (6 bases). Germline loops: CDR1 SNHLY, CDR2 FYNNEI. Trimming took off 7 bases at V and 0 bases at J, with 17 bases between the two ends. The length of the CDR3 is 16 residues. The CDR3 reads CASTNLRQGSTDTQYF. CDR3 DNA sequence: TGTGCCAGCACCAATCTAAGGCAGGGGAGCACAGATACGCAGTATTTT.

The rearrangement uses TRBV6-4 and TRBJ1-2; TRBD1 agrees at 8 bases. The CDR3 length is 14 residues. V lost 4 bases and J lost 8; bases outside the gene matches: 9. Germline-derived CDR1 and CDR2 are MRHNA and SNTAGT. The CDR3 spells CASSVNQGAGGYTF. The DNA of the CDR3 is TGTGCCAGCAGTGTCAATCAGGGGGCAGGAGGCTACACCTTC.

The chain couples TRBV5-4 to TRBJ2-5; 13 nucleotides line up with TRBD2. The junction had 8 bases not matched to a gene; V was cut back by 4 bases and J by 5 bases. Germline V gene sequence: CDR1 SGHNT, CDR2 YYREEE (reference sequence). The CDR3 is 16 residues long. Here the CDR3 DNA reads TGTGCCAGCAGCATCGGGACTAGCGGGAATCGGGAGACCCAGTACTTC. It specifies CASSIGTSGNRETQYF.

V gene TRBV6-6 combines with J gene TRBJ2-1; TRBD1 might be the D (6 bases). Germline-derived CDR1 and CDR2 are MNHNY and SVGAGI (reference sequence). Trimming took 6 bases from V and 0 from J, leaving 15 bases between them. The CDR3 consists of 16 residues. The CDR3 DNA follows: TGTGCCAGCAGAAGCAGACAGGTCGTCTCCTACAATGAGCAGTTCTTC. It is translated as CASRSRQVVSYNEQFF.

The chain recombines TRBV28 with TRBJ2-7; 7 nucleotides line up with TRBD1. The V segment lost 6 bases and the J segment 1 base; nucleotides outside the gene matches: 3. The CDR3 runs to 13 residues. Germline V lookup: CDR1 MDHEN, CDR2 SYDVKM. CDR3 sequence reads: CASRKGASYEQYF. The CDR3 DNA sequence: TGTGCCAGCAGGAAGGGGGCTTCCTACGAGCAGTACTTC.

The V call is TRBV7-2, the J call TRBJ2-7; 8 nucleotides match TRBD2. J gave up 2 bases and V 6 bases, and 9 bases lay outside the gene matches. This CDR3 is built from 15 residues. The germline V gene encodes CDR1 SGHTA and CDR2 FQGNSA. The CDR3 sequence is CASRSPGLGTYEQYF. CDR3 DNA: TGTGCCAGCAGGTCCCCGGGACTAGGGACCTACGAGCAGTACTTC.

This chain joins TRBV4-1 and TRBJ1-1; 7 nucleotides line up with TRBD1. Germline V gives CDR1 MGHRA, CDR2 YSYEKL. The CDR3 totals 15 residues. Trimming took 3 bases from V and 0 from J; bases not matched to a gene: 4. As DNA, the CDR3 is TGCGCCAGCAGCCAGGGACAGACCATGAACACTGAAGCTTTCTTT. It yields the protein CASSQGQTMNTEAFF.